This T cell receptor beta chain was obtained from a study of cytomegalovirus exposure and HLA in healthy donors. Findings of the study overall: Reportedly, cytomegalovirus status was diagnosed with high sensitivity and specificity.

Concerning this clone itself: Its antigen remains unidentified.

Libraries were prepared by immunoSEQ multiplex PCR; TCRdb keeps only in-frame clonotypes and omits some of them. The sample lists tens of thousands of clones, around 92% occurring once. This CDR3 spans 15 amino acids. The V end was cut by 6 bases, the J end by 5 bases, with 20 bases between. Germline V gene sequence: CDR1 SGHNT, CDR2 YENEEA. Sample: PBMCs. The gene calls are TRBV11-3 and TRBJ2-7; maybe TRBD2 (7 bases). This sequence was found in a man aged 18 to 29 in good health and CMV-seronegative. The CDR3, as DNA: TGTGCCAGCAGTTTGTTGGGAGGGGGTATCGACGAGCAGTACTTC. Amino acids: CASSLLGGGIDEQYF.